This TCR beta chain derives from a study of CD8+ T cells in alopecia areata (dated by TCRdb to between 2017 and 2018). Notes on the research overall: The treated patients took part in an open-label pilot trial in which moderate-to-severe alopecia areata was treated with oral tofacitinib at 5 to 10 mg twice daily. Patients received tofacitinib for 6 to 18 months and were then followed off drug for 6 months to check for delayed response and recurrence. Disease severity in treated patients was measured with the SALT score, which quantifies the percentage of affected scalp surface area. High-throughput TCRbeta sequencing was used to examine T cell clonal expansion in alopecia areata in both the C3H/HeJ mouse model and human patients. In humans, TCRbeta sequencing was performed on scalp tissue and on sorted CD4+ and CD8+ peripheral blood T cells from healthy controls and from patients with patchy or totalis/universalis alopecia areata. Biopsies were taken from tofacitinib-treated patients at baseline and again at 4 and 24 weeks into treatment, and several of those patients also had a later scalp biopsy. Scalp clonality was compared among normal scalp (n=4), patchy alopecia areata scalp (n=8), and alopecia totalis/universalis scalp (n=8). RNA was extracted with the PAXgene miRNA kit for fixed scalp, the miRNeasy kit for PBMCs, and the RNeasy kit for mouse skin. Amplification of TCRbeta CDR3 regions was done by immunoSEQ multiplex PCR using 35 Vbeta forward primers and 13 Jbeta reverse primers.

For this clone: The antigen this receptor binds is unknown. No per-base quality is available; no much larger clone lies one base away.

The treatment or condition label of this sample denotes: oral pan-JAK inhibitor, 5-10 mg twice daily. Lesional scalp punch biopsies and peripheral blood were collected from alopecia areata patients. PBMCs were isolated by density centrifugation and stained for CD3, CD4 and CD8, after which CD4+ and CD8+ T cells were sorted on a FACSAria. V loses 2 bases, J loses 0 bases, and the germline ends lie 13 bases apart. The germline V gene specifies SGHVS as CDR1 and FQNEAQ as CDR2. CDR3 length: 17 amino acids, cysteine to phenylalanine. Only the CDR3 portion is preserved as DNA: 51 bases, with reading frame beginning at the first base. The library was made by the immunoSEQ multiplex PCR assay. RNA was extracted from all samples and reverse transcribed into cDNA, which served as template for TCR sequencing. SuperScript III was used to make first-strand cDNA, primed with a 2:1 mix of oligo-dT and random hexamers. A synthetic immune receptor repertoire was used to measure amplification bias, and any remaining bias was corrected computationally. In the paper's pipeline: After raw reads were preprocessed to remove errors, the CDR3 was defined following IMGT conventions as running from the conserved cysteine to phenylalanine. Clonality was computed as 1 minus the Shannon entropy, with the entropy normalized by log2 of the number of productive unique TCRs. Whether scalp clones were CD4 or CD8 was inferred by matching scalp TCRbeta sequences against CD4 and CD8 repertoires sorted from blood. Not all clones reach the TCRdb copy of this immuneACCESS table, which keeps in-frame sequences only. Checked studies attribute under half of the gap to unresolved V genes and leave the rest unexplained. The V and J calls and clone size come from that table; D and trimming were worked out from the DNA. Recorded for this sample are approximately 65,000 clones; 46% of them occurred a single time. Approximately 20% of the sample goes to the ten largest clones.

Overall study results and their limits: Resident alphabeta T cells in normal human skin are also sequenced, complicating scalp TCR repertoire analysis, unlike mouse skin dominated by gammadelta T cells. Compared with normal scalp, lesional scalp, particularly in alopecia totalis/universalis, had higher clonality and more expanded CD8+ clones, which suggests antigenic drive. Scalp clonality and the number of expanded CD8+ clones among the top 100 scalp clones were significantly decreased by tofacitinib. During tofacitinib treatment, many expanded lesional clones remained in scalp and blood, and this persistence may partly explain relapse after treatment is stopped. Shared TCR sequences between patients were less evident than in mice, which may be partly attributable to HLA diversity in the patient population. The treated cohort was small, with a single nonresponder, so links between baseline CD8+ expansion and response need larger studies.

This TCR was sampled from a human donor with alopecia areata. The chain is made from TRBV7-8 and TRBJ2-2, with an unclear D gene assignment. The input for sequencing was CD8+ T cells sorted from blood, taken at roughly week 36, from a patient treated with tofacitinib. The CDR3 reads as follows: CASSLSIRTSNTGELFF. The DNA is as follows: TGTGCCAGCAGCTTAAGTATTAGGACCTCGAACACCGGGGAGCTGTTTTTT.